This is a list of T cell receptor beta chains from one sample in a study of control samples from healthy donors and cancer patients. Clones were sequenced by immunoSEQ multiplex PCR, and TCRdb holds only the in-frame ones, with some missing. The sample holds roughly 47,000 clones, over 75% seen once. Sample: PBMCs. The receptors come from a woman aged 60 to 75 with lung cancer. The CDR3 runs from the conserved cysteine through the conserved F or W. The D gene is left open where the match is weak. Part of the rows lack a size; the others show once, few, many or a class for expanded clones.

TRBV6-5,TRBJ1-2,-,-,TGTGCCAGCAGTAGAAGACGGGACCGAGCAAATGGCTACACCTTC,CASSRRRDRANGYTF
TRBV5-1,TRBJ2-7,-,-,TGCGCCAGCAGCGTCGGCGGGTATCAAGAGCAGTACTTC,CASSVGGYQEQYF
TRBV24-1,TRBJ2-1,TRBD1,-,TGTGCCACCAGTGGTGGGACAGGGCAGGGGAGGTACAATGAGCAGTTCTTC,CATSGGTGQGRYNEQFF
TRBV6-5,TRBJ2-3,-,-,TGTGCCAGCAGTCCCCTGGGAGACACAGATACGCAGTATTTT,CASSPLGDTDTQYF
TRBV7-6,TRBJ1-4,TRBD1,-,TGTGCCAGCAGCTCCACCCCGGGGGCAGGGGGTGAAAAACTGTTTTTT,CASSSTPGAGGEKLFF
TRBV9,TRBJ1-3,-,-,TGTGCCAGCAGCACTAGAGGAGGGGGGTCGCAGGGAAACACCATATATTTT,CASSTRGGGSQGNTIYF
TRBV7-9,TRBJ1-1,-,few,TGTGCCAGCAGCTTAGTGAACACTGAAGCTTTCTTT,CASSLVNTEAFF
TRBV13,TRBJ2-5,-,-,TGTGCCAGCAGCCCACTCCGGGGACGGGAGACCCAGTACTTC,CASSPLRGRETQYF
TRBV3-1/TRBV3-2,TRBJ1-1,-,once,TGTGCCAGCAGCCAAATGATGGGGGGGGGTGAAGCTTTCTTT,CASSQMMGGGEAFF
TRBV9,TRBJ1-2,-,once,TGTGCCAGCAGCGAGTCGGTTGTGGGCAATGGCTACACCTTC,CASSESVVGNGYTF
TRBV2,TRBJ2-2,-,-,TGTGCCAGCAGTGGACTGAACACCGGGGAGCTGTTTTTT,CASSGLNTGELFF
TRBV9,TRBJ1-6,-,-,TGTGCCAGCAGCGAGACTCCTTATAATTCACCCCTCCACTTT,CASSETPYNSPLHF
TRBV29-1,TRBJ2-7,-,-,TGCAGCGCCGACGGAGGGGATTCCTACGAGCAGTACTTC,CSADGGDSYEQYF
TRBV9,TRBJ2-7,TRBD1,-,TGTGCCAGCAGCGTGGGACAGGGTGTGAACGAGCAGTACTTC,CASSVGQGVNEQYF
TRBV29-1,TRBJ2-7,-,-,TGCAGCGTCCCCCGGGCAGGGGATCGGTACGAGCAGTACTTC,CSVPRAGDRYEQYF
TRBV30,TRBJ2-1,TRBD2,-,TGTGCCTGGACGTCTCAGCGGGAGGCCCAGCAGTTCTTC,CAWTSQREAQQFF
TRBV28,TRBJ2-3,-,-,TGTGCCAGCAGTTCCCGCACAGATACGCAGTATTTT,CASSSRTDTQYF
TRBV10-3,TRBJ1-1,-,-,TGTGCCATCAGTGAGTCCTCAGGGTGGAACACTGAAGCTTTCTTT,CAISESSGWNTEAFF
TRBV24-1,TRBJ1-1,-,-,TGTGCCACCAGTGATTCCCTTAAATTCGGGACGCCCGGAGGAGCTTTCTTT,CATSDSLKFGTPGGAFF
TRBV4-1,TRBJ1-2,-,-,TGCGCCAGCAGCCAAGAACATTCATCCGACTATGGCTACACCTTC,CASSQEHSSDYGYTF
TRBV18,TRBJ1-2,TRBD1,-,TGTGCCAGCTCACCGGGACAGGGGGCATATGGCTACACCTTC,CASSPGQGAYGYTF
TRBV10-3,TRBJ2-5,TRBD2,-,TGTGCCACCCGACTAGCGGGAGGACAAGAGACCCAGTACTTC,CATRLAGGQETQYF
TRBV5-1,TRBJ2-7,TRBD2,-,TGCGCCAGCAGCCCCGGACTAGCGGGTGGATCTTACGAGCAGTACTTC,CASSPGLAGGSYEQYF
TRBV7-9,TRBJ2-3,TRBD2,-,TGTGCCAGCAGCTTGGGACTAGCGGGAGGTGCAGATACGCAGTATTTT,CASSLGLAGGADTQYF
TRBV28,TRBJ1-2,-,-,TGTGCCAGCAGTTTATTAGGCTCCTATGGCTACACCTTC,CASSLLGSYGYTF